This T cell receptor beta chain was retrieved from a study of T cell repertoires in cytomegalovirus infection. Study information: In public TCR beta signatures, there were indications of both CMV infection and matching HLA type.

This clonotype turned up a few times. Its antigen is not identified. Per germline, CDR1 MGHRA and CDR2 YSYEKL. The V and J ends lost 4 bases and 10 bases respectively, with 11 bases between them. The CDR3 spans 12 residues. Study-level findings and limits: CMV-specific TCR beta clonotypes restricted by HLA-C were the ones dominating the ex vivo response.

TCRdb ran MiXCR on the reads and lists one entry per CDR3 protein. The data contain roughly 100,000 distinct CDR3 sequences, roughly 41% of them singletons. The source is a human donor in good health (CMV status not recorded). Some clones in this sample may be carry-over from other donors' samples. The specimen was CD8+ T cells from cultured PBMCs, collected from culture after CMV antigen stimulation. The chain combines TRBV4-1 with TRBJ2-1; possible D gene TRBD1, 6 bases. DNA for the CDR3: TGCGCCAGCAGCCGGGGGACACCGGAGCAGTTCTTC. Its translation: CASSRGTPEQFF.